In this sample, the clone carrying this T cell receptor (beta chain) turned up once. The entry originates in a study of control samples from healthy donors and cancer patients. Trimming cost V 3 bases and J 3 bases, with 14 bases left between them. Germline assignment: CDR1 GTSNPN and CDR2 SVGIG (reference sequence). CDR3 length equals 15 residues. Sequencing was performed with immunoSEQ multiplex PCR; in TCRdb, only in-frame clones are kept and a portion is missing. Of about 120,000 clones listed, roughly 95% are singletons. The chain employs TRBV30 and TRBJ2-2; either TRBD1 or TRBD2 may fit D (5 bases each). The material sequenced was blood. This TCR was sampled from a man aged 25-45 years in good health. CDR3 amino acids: CAWRPGLQDTGELFF. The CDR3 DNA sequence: TGTGCCTGGAGACCGGGGCTTCAAGACACCGGGGAGCTGTTTTTT.